At least ten counts were recorded for the clone carrying this TCR beta chain. V lost 4 bases and J lost 1; bases outside the gene matches: 4. Germline lookup yields CDR1 SGHTA and CDR2 FQGTGA. The CDR3 has 16 amino acids. These data come from a study of spatial heterogeneity in lung cancer. Whole-study context: Researchers sequenced follow-up PBMC samples if they had them, and these came a median of about two years after resection.

Indicated time point: blood at routine non-recurrence follow-up after resection. TCRdb recomputed calls from the 5' RACE reads with MiXCR, one row per CDR3 protein. The sample holds approximately 93,000 distinct CDR3 sequences, approximately 19% seen once. Material: PBMCs, obtained at follow-up. The gene calls are TRBV7-3 and TRBJ2-2; 9 nucleotides align to TRBD1. This TCR was sampled from a male donor with early-stage non-small cell lung cancer. The CDR3 spells CASSSRTGENTGELFF. CDR3 DNA sequence: TGTGCCAGCAGCTCGAGGACAGGGGAGAACACCGGGGAGCTGTTTTTT.